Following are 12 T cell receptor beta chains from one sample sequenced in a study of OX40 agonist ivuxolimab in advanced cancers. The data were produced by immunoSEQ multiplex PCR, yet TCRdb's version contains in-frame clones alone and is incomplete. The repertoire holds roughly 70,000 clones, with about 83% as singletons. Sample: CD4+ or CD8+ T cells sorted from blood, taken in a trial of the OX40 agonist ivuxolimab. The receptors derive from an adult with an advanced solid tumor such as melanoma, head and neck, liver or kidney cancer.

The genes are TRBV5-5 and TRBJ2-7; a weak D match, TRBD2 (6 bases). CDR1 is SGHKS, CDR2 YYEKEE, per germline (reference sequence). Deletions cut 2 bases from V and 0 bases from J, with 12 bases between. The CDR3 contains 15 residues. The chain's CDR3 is CASSFSGSGSYEQYF. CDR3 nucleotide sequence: TGTGCCAGCAGCTTTTCCGGGAGTGGCTCCTACGAGCAGTACTTC.

The CDR3 loop is CASSPGSNTGELFF. The DNA of the CDR3 is TGTGCCAGCTCACCGGGTTCGAACACCGGGGAGCTGTTTTTT. The chain carries TRBV18 and TRBJ2-2; D unclear. Trimming cost V 3 bases and J 0 bases, with 5 bases left between them. The CDR3 is 14 amino acids. The germline CDR1 and CDR2 sequences are KGHSH and LQKENI.

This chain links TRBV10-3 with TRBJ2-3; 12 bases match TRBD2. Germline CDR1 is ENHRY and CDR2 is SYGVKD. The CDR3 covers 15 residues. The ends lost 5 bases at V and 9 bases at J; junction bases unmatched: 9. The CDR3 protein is CAISRLAGEQGTQYF. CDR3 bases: TGTGCCATCAGTCGACTAGCGGGAGAGCAGGGGACGCAGTATTTT.

This CDR3 reads CATKKLPRADTQYF. In DNA form, the CDR3 reads TGTGCCACAAAAAAATTACCCCGCGCAGATACGCAGTATTTT. V gene TRBV11-2 combines with J gene TRBJ2-3; D is ambiguous. The CDR3 contains 14 residues. Germline V CDR1 and CDR2: SGHAT, FQNNGV. Trimming cost V 10 bases and J 4 bases, with 18 bases left between them.

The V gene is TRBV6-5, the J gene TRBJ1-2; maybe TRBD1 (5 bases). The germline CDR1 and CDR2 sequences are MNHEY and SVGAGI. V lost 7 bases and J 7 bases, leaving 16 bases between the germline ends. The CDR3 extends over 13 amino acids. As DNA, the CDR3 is TGTGCCAGCATACCGGGACCCTCTTCTGGCTACACCTTC. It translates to CASIPGPSSGYTF.

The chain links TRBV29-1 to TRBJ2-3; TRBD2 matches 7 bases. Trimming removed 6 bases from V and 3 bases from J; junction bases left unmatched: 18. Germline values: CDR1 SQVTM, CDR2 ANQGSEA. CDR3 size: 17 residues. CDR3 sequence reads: CSVESPSERGLTDTQYF. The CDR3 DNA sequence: TGCAGCGTGGAATCCCCCTCTGAGCGGGGTCTTACAGATACGCAGTATTTT.

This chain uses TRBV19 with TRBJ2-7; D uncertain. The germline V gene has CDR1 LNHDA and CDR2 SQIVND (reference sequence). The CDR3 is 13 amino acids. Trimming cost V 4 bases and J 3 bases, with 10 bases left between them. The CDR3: CASSSASDYEQYF. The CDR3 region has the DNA TGTGCCAGTAGTAGCGCCTCCGACTACGAGCAGTACTTC. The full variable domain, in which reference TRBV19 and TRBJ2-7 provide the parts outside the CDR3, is DGGITQSPKYLFRKEGQNVTLSCEQNLNHDAMYWYRQDPGQGLRLIYYSQIVNDFQKGDIAEGYSVSREKKESFPLTVTSAQKNPTAFYLCASSSASDYEQYFGPGTRLTVT.

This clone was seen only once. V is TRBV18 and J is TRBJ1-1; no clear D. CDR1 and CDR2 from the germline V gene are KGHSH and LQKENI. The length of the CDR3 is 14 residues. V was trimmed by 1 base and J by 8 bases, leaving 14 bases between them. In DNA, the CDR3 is TGTGCCAGCTCACCACTCATAGGAGACGCGGAAGCTTTCTTT. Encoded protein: CASSPLIGDAEAFF.

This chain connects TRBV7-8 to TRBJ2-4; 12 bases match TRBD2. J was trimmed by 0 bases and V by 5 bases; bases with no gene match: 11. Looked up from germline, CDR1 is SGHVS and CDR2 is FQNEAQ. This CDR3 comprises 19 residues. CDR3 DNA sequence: TGTGCCAGCAGCAAGACTAGCGGGAGATGGGGGGGAGCCAAAAACATTCAGTACTTC. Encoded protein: CASSKTSGRWGGAKNIQYF.

CDR3 DNA sequence: TGTGCCCGCCTACCGGGGAACTACGAGCAGTACTTC. It codes for CARLPGNYEQYF. The chain couples TRBV6-4 to TRBJ2-7; a weak D match, TRBD2 (5 bases). The V end lost 11 bases, the J end lost 3 bases, and 14 bases lay between the germline ends. The germline CDR1 and CDR2 sequences are MRHNA and SNTAGT. The CDR3 runs to 12 residues.

The chain's CDR3 is CASNYQAGGTDTQYF. The CDR3 DNA sequence: TGTGCCAGCAACTATCAAGCGGGGGGCACAGATACGCAGTATTTT. The chain combines TRBV11-2 with TRBJ2-3, with 8 bases fitting TRBD2. The CDR3 contains 15 residues. The germline V gene encodes CDR1 SGHAT and CDR2 FQNNGV. The V gene end was trimmed by 7 bases and the J gene end by 1 base; junction bases not matched to a gene: 7.

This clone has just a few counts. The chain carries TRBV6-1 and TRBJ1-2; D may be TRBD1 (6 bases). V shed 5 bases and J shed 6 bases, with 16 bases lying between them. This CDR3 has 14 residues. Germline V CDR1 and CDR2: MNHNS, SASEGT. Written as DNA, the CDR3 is TGTGCCAGCAGTTTTCAAGGGGGGGCTGATGGCTACACCTTC. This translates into CASSFQGGADGYTF.